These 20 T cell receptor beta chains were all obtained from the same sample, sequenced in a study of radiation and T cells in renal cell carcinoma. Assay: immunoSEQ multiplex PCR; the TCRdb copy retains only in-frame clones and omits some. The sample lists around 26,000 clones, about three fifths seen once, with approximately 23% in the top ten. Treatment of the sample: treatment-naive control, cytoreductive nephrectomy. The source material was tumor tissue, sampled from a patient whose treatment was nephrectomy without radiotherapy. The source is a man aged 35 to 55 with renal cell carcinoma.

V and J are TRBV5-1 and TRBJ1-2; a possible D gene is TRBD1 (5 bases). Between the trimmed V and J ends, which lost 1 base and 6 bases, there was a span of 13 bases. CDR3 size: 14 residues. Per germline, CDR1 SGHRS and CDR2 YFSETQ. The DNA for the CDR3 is TGCGCCAGCAGCTTGTGGAAAGGGGAAAATGGCTACACCTTC. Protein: CASSLWKGENGYTF.

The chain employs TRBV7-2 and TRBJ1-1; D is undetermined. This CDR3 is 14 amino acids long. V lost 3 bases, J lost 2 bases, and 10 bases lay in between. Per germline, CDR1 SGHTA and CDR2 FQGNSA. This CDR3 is CASSFSDINTEAFF. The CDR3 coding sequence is TGTGCCAGCAGCTTTTCCGACATCAACACTGAAGCTTTCTTT. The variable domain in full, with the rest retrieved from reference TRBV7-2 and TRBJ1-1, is GAGVSQSPSNKVTEKGKDVELRCDPISGHTALYWYRQSLGQGLEFLIYFQGNSAPDKSGLPSDRFSAERTGGSVSTLTIQRTQQEDSAVYLCASSFSDINTEAFFGQGTRLTVV.

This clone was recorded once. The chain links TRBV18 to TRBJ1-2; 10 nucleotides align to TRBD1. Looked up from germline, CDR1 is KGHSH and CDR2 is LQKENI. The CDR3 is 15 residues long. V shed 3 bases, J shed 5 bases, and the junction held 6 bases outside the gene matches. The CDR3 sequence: CASSPGQGVSYGYTF. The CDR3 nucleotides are TGTGCCAGCTCACCCGGACAGGGGGTTAGTTATGGCTACACCTTC.

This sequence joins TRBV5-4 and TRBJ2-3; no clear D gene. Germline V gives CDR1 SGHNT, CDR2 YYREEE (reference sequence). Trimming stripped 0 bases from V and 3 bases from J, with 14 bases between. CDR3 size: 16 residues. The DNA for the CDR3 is TGTGCCAGCAGCTTGGGAATCCCTGTAAGGACAGATACGCAGTATTTT. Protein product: CASSLGIPVRTDTQYF.

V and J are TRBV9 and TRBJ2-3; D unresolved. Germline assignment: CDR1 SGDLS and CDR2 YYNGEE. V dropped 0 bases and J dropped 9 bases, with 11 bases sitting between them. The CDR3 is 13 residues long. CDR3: CASSVGVSGTQYF. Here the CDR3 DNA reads TGTGCCAGCAGCGTAGGGGTGTCTGGGACGCAGTATTTT.

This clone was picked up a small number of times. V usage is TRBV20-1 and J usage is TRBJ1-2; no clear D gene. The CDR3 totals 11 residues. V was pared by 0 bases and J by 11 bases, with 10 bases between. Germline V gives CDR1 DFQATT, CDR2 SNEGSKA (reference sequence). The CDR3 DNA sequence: TGCAGTGCTAGAGACGAGACCGATTACACCTTC. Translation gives CSARDETDYTF.

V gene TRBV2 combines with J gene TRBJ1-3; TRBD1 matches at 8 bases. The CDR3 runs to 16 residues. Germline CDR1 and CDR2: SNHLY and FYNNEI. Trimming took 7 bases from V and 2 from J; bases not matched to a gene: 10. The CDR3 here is CASKGGRGLPGNTIYF. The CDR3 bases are TGTGCCAGCAAGGGTGGCAGGGGGCTGCCTGGAAACACCATATATTTT.

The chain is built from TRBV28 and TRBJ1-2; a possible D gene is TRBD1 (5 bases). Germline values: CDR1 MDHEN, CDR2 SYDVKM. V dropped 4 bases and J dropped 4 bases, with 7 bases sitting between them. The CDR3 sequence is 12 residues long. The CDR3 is CASSWDSYGYTF. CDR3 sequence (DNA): TGTGCCAGCAGTTGGGACTCCTATGGCTACACCTTC.

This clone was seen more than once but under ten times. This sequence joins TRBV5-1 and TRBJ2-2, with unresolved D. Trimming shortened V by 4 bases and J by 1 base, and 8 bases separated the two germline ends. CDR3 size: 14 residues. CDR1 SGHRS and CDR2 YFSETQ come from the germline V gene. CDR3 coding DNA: TGCGCCAGCAGCCTGGACGGGAACACCGGGGAGCTGTTTTTT. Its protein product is CASSLDGNTGELFF. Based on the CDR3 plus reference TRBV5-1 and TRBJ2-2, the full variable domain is KAGVTQTPRYLIKTRGQQVTLSCSPISGHRSVSWYQQTPGQGLQFLFEYFSETQRNKGNFPGRFSGRQFSNSRSEMNVSTLELGDSALYLCASSLDGNTGELFFGEGSRLTVL.

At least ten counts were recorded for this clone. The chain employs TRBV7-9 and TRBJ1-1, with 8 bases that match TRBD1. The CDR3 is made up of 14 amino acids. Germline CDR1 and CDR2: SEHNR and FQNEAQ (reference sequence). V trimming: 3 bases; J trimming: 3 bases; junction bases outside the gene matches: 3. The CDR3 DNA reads TGTGCCAGCAGCTTCGGACAGGGCCACACTGAAGCTTTCTTT. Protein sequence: CASSFGQGHTEAFF.

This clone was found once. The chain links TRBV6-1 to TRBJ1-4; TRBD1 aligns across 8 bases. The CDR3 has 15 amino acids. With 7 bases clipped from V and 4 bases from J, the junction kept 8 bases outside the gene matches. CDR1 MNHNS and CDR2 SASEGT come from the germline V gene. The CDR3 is CASNPRTGFNEKLFF. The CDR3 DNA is TGTGCCAGCAACCCTAGGACAGGGTTTAATGAAAAACTGTTTTTT.

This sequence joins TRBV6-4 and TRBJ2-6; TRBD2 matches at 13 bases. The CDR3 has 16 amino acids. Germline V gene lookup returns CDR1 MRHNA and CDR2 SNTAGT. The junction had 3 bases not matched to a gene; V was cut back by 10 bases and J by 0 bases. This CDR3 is CATGTSGTSGANVLTF. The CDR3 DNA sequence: TGTGCCACCGGGACTAGCGGGACCTCTGGGGCCAACGTCCTGACTTTC.

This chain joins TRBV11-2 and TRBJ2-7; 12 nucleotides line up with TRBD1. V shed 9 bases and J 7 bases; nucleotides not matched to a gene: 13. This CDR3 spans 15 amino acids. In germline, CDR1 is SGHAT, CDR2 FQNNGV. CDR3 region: CASKRGTGGAGEQYV. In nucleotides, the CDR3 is TGTGCCAGTAAACGTGGGACAGGGGGCGCGGGGGAGCAGTACGTC.

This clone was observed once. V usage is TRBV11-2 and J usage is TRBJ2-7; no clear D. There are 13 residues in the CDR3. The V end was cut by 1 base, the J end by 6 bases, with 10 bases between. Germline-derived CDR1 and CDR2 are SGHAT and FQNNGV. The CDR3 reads CASSLALVGEQYF. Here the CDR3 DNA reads TGTGCCAGCAGCTTAGCCCTCGTCGGCGAGCAGTACTTC. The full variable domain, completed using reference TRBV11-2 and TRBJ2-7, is EAGVAQSPRYKIIEKRQSVAFWCNPISGHATLYWYQQILGQGPKLLIQFQNNGVVDDSQLPKDRFSAERLKGVDSTLKIQPAKLEDSAVYLCASSLALVGEQYFGPGTRLTVT.

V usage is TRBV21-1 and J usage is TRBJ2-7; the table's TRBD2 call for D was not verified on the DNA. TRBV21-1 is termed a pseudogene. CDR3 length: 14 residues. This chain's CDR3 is CASSHGTTTYEQYV. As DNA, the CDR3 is TGTGCCAGCAGCCACGGGACTACAACCTACGAGCAGTACGTC.

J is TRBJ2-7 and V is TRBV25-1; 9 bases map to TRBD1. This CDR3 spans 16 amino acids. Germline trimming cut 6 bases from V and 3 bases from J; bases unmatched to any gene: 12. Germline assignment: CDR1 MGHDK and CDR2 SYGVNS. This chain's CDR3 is CASRVASGTGRYEQYF. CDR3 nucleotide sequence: TGTGCCAGCAGGGTGGCCTCCGGGACAGGGCGCTACGAGCAGTACTTC.

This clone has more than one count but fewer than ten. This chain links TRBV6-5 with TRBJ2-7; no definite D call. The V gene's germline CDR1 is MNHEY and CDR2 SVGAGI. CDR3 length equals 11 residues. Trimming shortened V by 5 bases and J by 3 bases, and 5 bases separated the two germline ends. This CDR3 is CASSNHYEQYF. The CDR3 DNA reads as TGTGCCAGCAGTAACCACTACGAGCAGTACTTC.

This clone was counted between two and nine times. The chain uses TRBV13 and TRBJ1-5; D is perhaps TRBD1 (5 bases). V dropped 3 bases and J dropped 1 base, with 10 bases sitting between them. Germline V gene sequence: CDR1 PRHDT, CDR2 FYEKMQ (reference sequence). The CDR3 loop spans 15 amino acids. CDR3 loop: CASSLGTGSNQPQHF. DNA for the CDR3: TGTGCCAGCAGCTTGGGGACTGGGAGCAATCAGCCCCAGCATTTT.

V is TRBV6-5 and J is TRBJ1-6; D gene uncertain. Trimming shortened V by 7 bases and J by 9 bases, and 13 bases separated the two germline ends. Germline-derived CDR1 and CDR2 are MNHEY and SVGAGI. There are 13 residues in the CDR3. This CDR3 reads CASTREAGSPLHF. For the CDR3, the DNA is TGTGCCAGCACCCGGGAGGCGGGTTCACCCCTCCACTTT.

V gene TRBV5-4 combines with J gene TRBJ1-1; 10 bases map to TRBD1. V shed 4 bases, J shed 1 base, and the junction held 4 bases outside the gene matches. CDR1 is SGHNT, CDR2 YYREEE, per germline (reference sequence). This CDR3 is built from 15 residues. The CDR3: CASSTGTGANTEAFF. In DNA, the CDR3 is TGTGCCAGCAGCACAGGGACAGGGGCGAACACTGAAGCTTTCTTT.